These 24 T cell receptor beta chains were sequenced from one sample in a study of blood T cell repertoires in COVID-19. The method was immunoSEQ multiplex PCR; TCRdb's version includes in-frame clones alone and lacks a portion of them. The sample holds 310,000 or so clones, 87% seen once. The sample was peripheral blood. The source is a woman in her fifties or sixties who had recovered from COVID-19.

The chain couples TRBV5-6 to TRBJ1-1; 11 bases are shared with TRBD1. The CDR3 runs to 16 residues. Trimming took 4 bases from V and 4 from J; bases not matched to a gene: 9. In germline, CDR1 is SGHDT, CDR2 YYEEEE. This CDR3 reads CASSPKEGQGGTEAFF. The CDR3, as DNA: TGTGCCAGCAGCCCAAAAGAGGGACAGGGGGGCACTGAAGCTTTCTTT.

The chain has TRBV25-1 and TRBJ1-2, with 12 bases aligning to TRBD1. This CDR3 spans 16 amino acids. Looked up from germline, CDR1 is MGHDK and CDR2 is SYGVNS. V dropped 5 bases and J dropped 5; count of bases not matched to a gene: 9. The CDR3 spells CASSTPGQGAEYGYTF. CDR3 nucleotides: TGTGCCAGCAGTACCCCGGGACAGGGGGCGGAATATGGCTACACCTTC.

The gene calls are TRBV7-9 and TRBJ1-1; perhaps TRBD1 as D (5 bases). Between the trimmed V and J ends, which lost 5 bases and 0 bases, there was a span of 13 bases. CDR1 and CDR2 from the germline V gene are SEHNR and FQNEAQ (reference sequence). The CDR3 contains 15 residues. The CDR3 region has the DNA TGTGCCAGCAGCCAACGGACGGACATGAACACTGAAGCTTTCTTT. This codes for CASSQRTDMNTEAFF.

This rearrangement joins TRBV7-2 to TRBJ2-7, with D uncertain. V was trimmed by 1 base and J by 2 bases, leaving 6 bases between them. The CDR3 has 13 residues. Germline V gene lookup returns CDR1 SGHTA and CDR2 FQGNSA. The CDR3 here is CASSLVVAYEQYF. In nucleotides, the CDR3 is TGTGCCAGCAGCTTAGTGGTAGCCTACGAGCAGTACTTC.

This chain connects TRBV9 to TRBJ2-2, with D tentatively TRBD1 (6 bases). Germline V lookup: CDR1 SGDLS, CDR2 YYNGEE. Trimming shortened V by 3 bases and J by 5 bases, and 8 bases separated the two germline ends. This CDR3 contains 13 residues. The CDR3 DNA reads as TGTGCCAGCAGCGGAGGGGGAACCGGGGAGCTGTTTTTT. It is translated as CASSGGGTGELFF.

The chain recombines TRBV3-1 (or the pseudogene TRBV3-2) with TRBJ1-1; possible D gene TRBD1, 5 bases. The CDR3 runs to 15 residues. CDR1 is LGHDT, CDR2 YNNKEL, per germline (reference sequence). V was trimmed by 1 base and J by 0 bases, leaving 9 bases between them. CDR3 loop: CASSQVQGVNTEAFF. The DNA for the CDR3 is TGTGCCAGCAGCCAAGTGCAGGGCGTGAACACTGAAGCTTTCTTT.

The rearrangement links TRBV19 to TRBJ2-1; TRBD2 is a possible D gene (6 bases). There are 13 residues in the CDR3. V was cut by 1 base and J by 15 bases, with 16 bases left in between. The germline gives CDR1 LNHDA, CDR2 SQIVND (reference sequence). The CDR3 DNA reads TGTGCCAGTAGTATAGCGGGCGGGGCCAAGGGGTTCTTC. This sequence encodes CASSIAGGAKGFF.

The chain joins TRBV5-1 to TRBJ2-5, with TRBD2 matching over 9 bases. The CDR3 spans 15 residues. V lost 6 bases to trimming and J lost 5 bases; unmatched junction nucleotides: 11. Looked up from germline, CDR1 is SGHRS and CDR2 is YFSETQ. In DNA, the CDR3 is TGCGCCAGCACCCGGCGGGGACTAGCTAGGGAGACCCAGTACTTC. The encoded protein is CASTRRGLARETQYF.

The genes are TRBV27 and TRBJ1-5; 8 bases match TRBD1. Trimming took 6 bases from V and 4 from J; bases not matched to a gene: 5. Germline assignment: CDR1 MNHEY and CDR2 SMNVEV (reference sequence). The CDR3 consists of 14 residues. CDR3 coding DNA: TGTGCCAGCAGAGCAGGGGGCGGGAATCAGCCCCAGCATTTT. It yields the protein CASRAGGGNQPQHF.

The J gene is TRBJ1-5, the V gene TRBV27; 7 nucleotides match TRBD1. CDR1 is MNHEY and CDR2 is SMNVEV in the germline V gene (reference sequence). The junction had 6 bases not matched to a gene; V was cut back by 4 bases and J by 0 bases. The CDR3 totals 16 residues. CDR3 sequence reads: CASSSRRQGSNQPQHF. CDR3 DNA: TGTGCCAGCAGTTCGCGTAGACAGGGTAGCAATCAGCCCCAGCATTTT.

The rearrangement uses TRBV28 and TRBJ1-2; possible D gene TRBD1, 5 bases. V was clipped by 1 base and J by 4 bases, with 7 bases between them. The CDR3 loop spans 13 amino acids. Germline CDR1 is MDHEN and CDR2 is SYDVKM. Here the CDR3 reads CASSLSGIYGYTF. As DNA, the CDR3 is TGTGCCAGCAGTTTATCAGGGATCTATGGCTACACCTTC.

V gene TRBV7-9 combines with J gene TRBJ2-1; TRBD2 is a possible D gene (6 bases). Trimming cost V 7 bases and J 5 bases, with 9 bases left between them. The CDR3 runs 12 residues. CDR1 and CDR2 (germline): SEHNR, FQNEAQ (reference sequence). CDR3 nucleotide sequence: TGTGCCAGCATGTGGGGGGACAATGAGCAGTTCTTC. Protein: CASMWGDNEQFF.

The rearrangement joins TRBV21-1 to TRBJ1-4. TRBV21-1 is classified as a pseudogene. The CDR3 covers 17 residues. For the CDR3, the DNA is TGTGCCAGCAGCAAAGCAAGGGAGCCACCAACTAATGAAAAACTGTTTTTT. This sequence encodes CASSKAREPPTNEKLFF.

The chain carries TRBV6-5 and TRBJ1-1, with no clear D. The CDR3 has 14 residues. Trimming shortened V by 6 bases and J by 4 bases, and 15 bases separated the two germline ends. Germline V lookup: CDR1 MNHEY, CDR2 SVGAGI. The CDR3 nucleotides are TGTGCCAGCAGCTCTAGCGGCTGGTCCACTGAAGCTTTCTTT. This translates into CASSSSGWSTEAFF.

The rearrangement uses TRBV12-3 or TRBV12-4 and TRBJ2-1; maybe TRBD1 (5 bases). With 7 bases removed from V and 12 bases from J, the gap between germline ends came to 16 bases. The CDR3 covers 12 residues. The CDR3 DNA reads TGTGCCAGCAAAAGAAGGGAAAGGGGGCAGTTCTTC. Protein product: CASKRRERGQFF.

The chain recombines TRBV5-1 with TRBJ2-1, with 11 bases lining up with TRBD2. V lost 0 bases, J lost 6 bases, and 8 bases stayed unmatched. The germline gives CDR1 SGHRS, CDR2 YFSETQ. This CDR3 is 17 amino acids long. This CDR3 is CASSLAPIAGGPNEQFF. For the CDR3, the DNA is TGCGCCAGCAGCTTGGCCCCAATAGCGGGGGGGCCCAATGAGCAGTTCTTC.

The J gene is TRBJ2-1, the V gene TRBV20-1; D might be TRBD1 (6 bases). This CDR3 is built from 13 residues. Trimming cost V 3 bases and J 8 bases, with 14 bases left between them. The germline V gene has CDR1 DFQATT and CDR2 SNEGSKA (reference sequence). The CDR3 sequence: CSASFAGVYEQFF. CDR3 DNA sequence: TGCAGTGCTAGTTTTGCAGGGGTATATGAGCAGTTCTTC.

The chain has TRBV7-8 and TRBJ2-7, with TRBD1 identical over 7 bases. The V gene's germline CDR1 is SGHVS and CDR2 FQNEAQ. V trimming: 2 bases; J trimming: 3 bases; junction bases outside the gene matches: 4. This CDR3 comprises 14 residues. CDR3 residues: CASSLRTGIYEQYF. CDR3 nucleotide sequence: TGTGCCAGCAGCTTACGGACAGGAATCTACGAGCAGTACTTC.

The gene calls are TRBV6-5 and TRBJ2-7, with D possibly being TRBD1 (5 bases). CDR3 length: 16 amino acids. Trimming took 0 bases from V and 3 from J, leaving 15 bases between them. Germline loops: CDR1 MNHEY, CDR2 SVGAGI. CDR3: CASSYSGRPEGYEQYF. The CDR3, as DNA: TGTGCCAGCAGTTACTCGGGGCGGCCGGAAGGCTACGAGCAGTACTTC.

The J gene is TRBJ1-6, the V gene TRBV27; D possibly corresponds to TRBD1 (6 bases). The length of the CDR3 is 17 residues. The germline CDR1 and CDR2 sequences are MNHEY and SMNVEV (reference sequence). Trimming cost V 5 bases and J 7 bases, with 21 bases left between them. CDR3 bases: TGTGCCAGCAGTACTCGGGGCGGGGGGCCCGCAAATTCACCCCTCCACTTT. Translating it yields CASSTRGGGPANSPLHF.

This clone occurred a few times. V is TRBV5-1 and J is TRBJ1-2; perhaps TRBD1 as D (5 bases). The germline V gene has CDR1 SGHRS and CDR2 YFSETQ. V lost 4 bases to trimming and J lost 6 bases, with 16 bases between them. The CDR3 has 14 amino acids. The CDR3 region has the DNA TGCGCCAGCAGCGCTGCTCAGGGAGGCCATGGCTACACCTTC. Its protein is CASSAAQGGHGYTF.

The rearrangement uses TRBV25-1 and TRBJ2-1, with D unclear. CDR1 is MGHDK and CDR2 is SYGVNS in the germline V gene. The CDR3 runs 15 residues. Trimming took 5 bases from V and 3 from J, leaving 14 bases between them. The CDR3 sequence is CASSSGERFYNEQFF. The DNA for the CDR3 is TGTGCCAGCAGTTCAGGTGAAAGGTTCTACAATGAGCAGTTCTTC.

This chain links TRBV30 with TRBJ1-2, with a tentative D call TRBD1 (6 bases). Germline V gene data show CDR1 as GTSNPN and CDR2 as SVGIG (reference sequence). CDR3 length: 15 amino acids. The V end was cut by 4 bases, the J end by 5 bases, with 20 bases between. This CDR3 is CAWTPDSLIGYGYTF. CDR3 nucleotide sequence: TGTGCCTGGACCCCGGACAGCCTAATCGGGTATGGCTACACCTTC.

J is TRBJ2-2 and V is TRBV12-3 or TRBV12-4; D remains unclear. Trimming took off 6 bases at V and 3 bases at J, with 5 bases between the two ends. This CDR3 contains 12 residues. CDR3: CASSRDTGELFF. In DNA, the CDR3 is TGTGCCAGCAGCCGAGACACCGGGGAGCTGTTTTTT.